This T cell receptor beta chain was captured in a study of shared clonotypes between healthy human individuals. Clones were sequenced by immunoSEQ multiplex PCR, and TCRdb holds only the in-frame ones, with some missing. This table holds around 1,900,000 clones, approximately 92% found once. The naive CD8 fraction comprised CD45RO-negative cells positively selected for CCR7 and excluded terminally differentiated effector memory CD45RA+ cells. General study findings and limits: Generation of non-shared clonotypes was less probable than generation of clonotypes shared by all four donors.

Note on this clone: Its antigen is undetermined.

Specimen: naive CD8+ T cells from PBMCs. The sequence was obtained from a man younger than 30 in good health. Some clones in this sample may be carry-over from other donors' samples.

This chain's CDR3 is CASSELTSGRILYEQYF. The CDR3 DNA reads TGTGCCAGCAGTGAATTAACTAGCGGGAGGATTCTCTACGAGCAGTACTTC. The chain joins TRBV2 to TRBJ2-7; TRBD2 aligns across 12 bases. The germline gives CDR1 SNHLY, CDR2 FYNNEI. V shed 2 bases and J 3 bases; nucleotides not matched to a gene: 8. This CDR3 is built from 17 residues.